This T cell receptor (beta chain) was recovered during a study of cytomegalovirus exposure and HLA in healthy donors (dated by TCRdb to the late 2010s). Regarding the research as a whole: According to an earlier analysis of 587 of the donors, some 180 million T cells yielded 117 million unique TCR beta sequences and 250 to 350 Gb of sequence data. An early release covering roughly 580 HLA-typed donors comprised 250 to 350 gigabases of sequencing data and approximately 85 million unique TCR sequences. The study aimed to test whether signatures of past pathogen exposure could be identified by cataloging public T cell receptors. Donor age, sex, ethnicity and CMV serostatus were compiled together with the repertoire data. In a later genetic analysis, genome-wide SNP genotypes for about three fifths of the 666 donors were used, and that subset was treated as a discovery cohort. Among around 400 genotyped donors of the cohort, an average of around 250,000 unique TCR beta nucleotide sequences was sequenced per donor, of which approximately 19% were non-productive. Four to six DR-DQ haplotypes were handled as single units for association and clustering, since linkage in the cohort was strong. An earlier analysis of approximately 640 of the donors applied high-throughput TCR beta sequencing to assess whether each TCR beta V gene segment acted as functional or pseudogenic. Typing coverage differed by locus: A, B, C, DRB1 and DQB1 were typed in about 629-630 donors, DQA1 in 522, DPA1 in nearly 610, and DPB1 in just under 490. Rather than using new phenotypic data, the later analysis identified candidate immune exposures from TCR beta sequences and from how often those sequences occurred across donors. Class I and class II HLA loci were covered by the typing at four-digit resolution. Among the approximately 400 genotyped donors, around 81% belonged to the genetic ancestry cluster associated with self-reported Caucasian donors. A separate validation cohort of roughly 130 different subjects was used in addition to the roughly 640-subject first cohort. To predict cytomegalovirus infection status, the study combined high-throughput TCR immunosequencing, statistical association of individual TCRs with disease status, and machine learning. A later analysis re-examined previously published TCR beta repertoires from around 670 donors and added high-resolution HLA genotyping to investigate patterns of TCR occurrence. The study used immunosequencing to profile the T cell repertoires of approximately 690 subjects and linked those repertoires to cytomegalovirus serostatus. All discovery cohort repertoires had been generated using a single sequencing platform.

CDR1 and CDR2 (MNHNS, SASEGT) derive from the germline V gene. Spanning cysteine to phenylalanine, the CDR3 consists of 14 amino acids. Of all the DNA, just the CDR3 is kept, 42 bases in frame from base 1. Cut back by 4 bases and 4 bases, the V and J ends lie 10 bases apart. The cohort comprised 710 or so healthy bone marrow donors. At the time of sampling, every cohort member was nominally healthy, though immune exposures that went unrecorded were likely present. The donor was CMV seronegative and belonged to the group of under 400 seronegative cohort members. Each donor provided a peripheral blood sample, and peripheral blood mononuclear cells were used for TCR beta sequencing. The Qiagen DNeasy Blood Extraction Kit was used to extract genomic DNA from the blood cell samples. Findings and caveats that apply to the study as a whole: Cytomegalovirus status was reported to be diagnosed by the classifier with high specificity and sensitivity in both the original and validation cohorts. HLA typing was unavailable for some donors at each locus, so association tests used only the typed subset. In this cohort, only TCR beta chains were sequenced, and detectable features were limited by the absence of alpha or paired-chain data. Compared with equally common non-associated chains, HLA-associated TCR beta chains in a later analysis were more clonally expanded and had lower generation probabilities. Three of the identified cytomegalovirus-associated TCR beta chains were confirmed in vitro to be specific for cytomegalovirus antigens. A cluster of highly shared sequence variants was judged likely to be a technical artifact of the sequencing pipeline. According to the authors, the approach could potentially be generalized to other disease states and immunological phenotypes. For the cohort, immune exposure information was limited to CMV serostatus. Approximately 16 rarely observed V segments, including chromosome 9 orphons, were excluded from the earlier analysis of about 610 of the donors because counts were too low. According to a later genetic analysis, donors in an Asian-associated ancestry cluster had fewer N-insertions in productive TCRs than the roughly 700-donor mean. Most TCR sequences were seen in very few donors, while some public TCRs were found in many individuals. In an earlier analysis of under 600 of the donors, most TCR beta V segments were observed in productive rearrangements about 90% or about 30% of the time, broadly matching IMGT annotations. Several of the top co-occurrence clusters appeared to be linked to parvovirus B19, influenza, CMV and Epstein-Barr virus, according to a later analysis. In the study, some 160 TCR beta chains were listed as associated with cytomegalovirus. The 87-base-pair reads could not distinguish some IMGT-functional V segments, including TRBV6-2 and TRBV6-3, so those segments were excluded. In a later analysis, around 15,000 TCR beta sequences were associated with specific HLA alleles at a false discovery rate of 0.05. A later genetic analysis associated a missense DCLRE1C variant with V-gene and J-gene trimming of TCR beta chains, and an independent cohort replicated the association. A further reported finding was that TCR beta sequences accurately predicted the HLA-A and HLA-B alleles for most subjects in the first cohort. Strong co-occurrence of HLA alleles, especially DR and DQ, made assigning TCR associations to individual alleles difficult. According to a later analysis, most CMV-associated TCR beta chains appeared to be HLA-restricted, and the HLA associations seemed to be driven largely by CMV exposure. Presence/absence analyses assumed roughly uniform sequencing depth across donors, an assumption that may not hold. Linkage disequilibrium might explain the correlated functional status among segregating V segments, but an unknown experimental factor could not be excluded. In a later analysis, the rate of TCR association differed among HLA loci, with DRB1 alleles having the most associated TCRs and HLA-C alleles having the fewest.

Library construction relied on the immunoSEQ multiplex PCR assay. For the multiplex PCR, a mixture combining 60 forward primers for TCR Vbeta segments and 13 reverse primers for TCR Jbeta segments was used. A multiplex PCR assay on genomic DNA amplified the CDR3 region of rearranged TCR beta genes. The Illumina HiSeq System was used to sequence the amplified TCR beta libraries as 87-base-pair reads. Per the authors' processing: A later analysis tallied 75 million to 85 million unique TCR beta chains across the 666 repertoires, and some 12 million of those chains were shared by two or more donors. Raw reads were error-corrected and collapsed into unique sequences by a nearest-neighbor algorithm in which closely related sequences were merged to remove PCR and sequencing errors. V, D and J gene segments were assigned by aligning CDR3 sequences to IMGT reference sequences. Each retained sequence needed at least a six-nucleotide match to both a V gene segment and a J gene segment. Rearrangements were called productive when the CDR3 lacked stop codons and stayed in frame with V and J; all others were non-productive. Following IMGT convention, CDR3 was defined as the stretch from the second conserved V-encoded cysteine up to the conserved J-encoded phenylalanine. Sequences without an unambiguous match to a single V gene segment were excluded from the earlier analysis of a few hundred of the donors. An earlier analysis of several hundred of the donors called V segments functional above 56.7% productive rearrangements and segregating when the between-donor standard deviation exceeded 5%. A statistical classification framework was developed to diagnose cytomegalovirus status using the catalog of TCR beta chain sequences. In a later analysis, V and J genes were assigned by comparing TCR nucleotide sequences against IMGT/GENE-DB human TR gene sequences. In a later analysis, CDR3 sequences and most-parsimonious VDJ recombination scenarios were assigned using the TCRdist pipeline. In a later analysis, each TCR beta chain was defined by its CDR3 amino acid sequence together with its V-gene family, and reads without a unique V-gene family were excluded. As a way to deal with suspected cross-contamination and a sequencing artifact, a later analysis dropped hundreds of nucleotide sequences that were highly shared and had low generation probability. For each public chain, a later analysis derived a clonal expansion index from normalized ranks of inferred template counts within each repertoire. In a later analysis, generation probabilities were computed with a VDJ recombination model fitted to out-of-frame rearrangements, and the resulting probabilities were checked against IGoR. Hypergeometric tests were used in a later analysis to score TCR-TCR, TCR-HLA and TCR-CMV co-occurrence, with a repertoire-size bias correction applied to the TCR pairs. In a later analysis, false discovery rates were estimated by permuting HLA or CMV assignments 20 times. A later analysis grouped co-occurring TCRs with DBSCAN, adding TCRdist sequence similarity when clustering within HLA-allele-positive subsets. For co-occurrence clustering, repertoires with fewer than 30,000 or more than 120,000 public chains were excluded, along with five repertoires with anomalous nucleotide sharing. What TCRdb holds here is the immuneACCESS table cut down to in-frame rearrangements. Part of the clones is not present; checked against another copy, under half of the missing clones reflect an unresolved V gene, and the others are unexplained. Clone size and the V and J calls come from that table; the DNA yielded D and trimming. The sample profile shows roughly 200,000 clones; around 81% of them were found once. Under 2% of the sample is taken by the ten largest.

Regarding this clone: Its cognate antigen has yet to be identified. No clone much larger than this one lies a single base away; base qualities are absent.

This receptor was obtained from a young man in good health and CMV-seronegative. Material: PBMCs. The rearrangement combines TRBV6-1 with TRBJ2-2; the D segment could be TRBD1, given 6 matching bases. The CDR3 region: CASSARQVTGELFF. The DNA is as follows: TGTGCCAGCAGTGCAAGACAGGTCACCGGGGAGCTGTTTTTT.